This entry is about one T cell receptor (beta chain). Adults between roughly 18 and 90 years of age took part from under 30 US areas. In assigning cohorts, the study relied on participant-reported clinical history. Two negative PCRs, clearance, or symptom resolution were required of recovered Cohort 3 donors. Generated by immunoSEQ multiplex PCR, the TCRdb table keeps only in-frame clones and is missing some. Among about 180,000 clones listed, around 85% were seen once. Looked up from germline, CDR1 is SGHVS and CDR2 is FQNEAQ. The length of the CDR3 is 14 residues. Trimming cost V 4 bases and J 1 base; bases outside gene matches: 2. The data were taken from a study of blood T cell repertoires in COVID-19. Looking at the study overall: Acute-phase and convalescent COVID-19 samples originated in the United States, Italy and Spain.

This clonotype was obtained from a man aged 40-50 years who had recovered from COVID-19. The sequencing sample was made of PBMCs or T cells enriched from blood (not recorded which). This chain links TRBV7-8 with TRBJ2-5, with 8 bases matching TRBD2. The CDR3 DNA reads TGTGCCAGCAGCTACGGGGGGGGCCAAGAGACCCAGTACTTC. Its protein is CASSYGGGQETQYF.